This T cell receptor (beta chain) was documented in a study of blood T cell repertoires in COVID-19 (TCRdb year 2020). About the investigation overall: The collaborator samples originated in the United States, Italy and Spain and spanned the acute and convalescent phases of COVID-19. Where HLA class I and class II types were available, the types were taken from metadata supplied by the sample provider, not from assay-based typing. Nearly every sample came with metadata listing a de-identified subject ID, COVID-19 status, age in years and sex. The dataset comprised deeply sampled blood TCRbeta repertoires from subjects exposed to, actively infected with, or recovered from COVID-19. The material from the prospective study consisted of cDNA or gDNA derived from T cells, B-cell-depleted T cells, or PBMCs. The repertoires were released in a freely available public database intended as a resource for research on the immune response to SARS-CoV-2. The samples were drawn from the first 160 participants of the ongoing ImmuneRACE study and from 1,200 or so subjects provided by 6 global collaborators.

As concerns this clone: Its antigen is not yet known. No clone much larger than this one lies a single base away; base qualities are absent.

TCRbeta CDR3 regions were amplified from genomic DNA by means of the immunoSEQ Assay, a bias-controlled multiplex PCR. The study's own analysis went as follows. The number of nucleated cells in each sample was estimated from the amplification of reference gene primers within the assay. Sequence reads were collapsed and filtered to measure the absolute abundance of every unique TCRbeta CDR3 rearrangement. For each sample, productive Simpson clonality was calculated as the square root of Simpson's diversity index across productive rearrangements. Sourced from immuneACCESS, this table was stored by TCRdb with only in-frame sequences that have V and J called. A share of the clones is absent; for the studies checked, an unresolved V gene accounts for under half, and the remainder has no known explanation. V and J calls and clone size follow that table, whereas D and trimming were derived from the DNA. The sample yields about 210,000 clones; about 88% were counted once. The ten largest clones add up to roughly 3% of the sample.

Broader findings and caveats from the paper: How much clinical and demographic metadata was included differed by source and by participant, and the metadata was provided uncurated.

CDR1 and CDR2 are read off the germline V gene as MNHEY and SVGEGT. The trim is 1 base for V and 7 bases for J, with a gap of 17 bases between the germline ends. Reading from cysteine to phenylalanine, the CDR3 counts 15 amino acids. Only CDR3 DNA remains: 45 bases, in frame from the first base. The collaborating institutions used their own protocols to collect whole blood in K2EDTA tubes. For TCRbeta analysis, collaborators shipped samples as frozen whole blood, isolated PBMCs, or DNA extracted from either of those sample types. The chain uses TRBV6-2 or TRBV6-3 and TRBJ2-7; a weak D assignment points to TRBD1 (6 bases agree). This receptor was taken from a man in his fifties or sixties with acute or convalescent COVID-19. The specimen sequenced was peripheral blood. DNA sequence: TGTGCCAGCAGTTACTATAGGACAGCCCCGGCGGAGCAGTACTTC. Its protein is CASSYYRTAPAEQYF.